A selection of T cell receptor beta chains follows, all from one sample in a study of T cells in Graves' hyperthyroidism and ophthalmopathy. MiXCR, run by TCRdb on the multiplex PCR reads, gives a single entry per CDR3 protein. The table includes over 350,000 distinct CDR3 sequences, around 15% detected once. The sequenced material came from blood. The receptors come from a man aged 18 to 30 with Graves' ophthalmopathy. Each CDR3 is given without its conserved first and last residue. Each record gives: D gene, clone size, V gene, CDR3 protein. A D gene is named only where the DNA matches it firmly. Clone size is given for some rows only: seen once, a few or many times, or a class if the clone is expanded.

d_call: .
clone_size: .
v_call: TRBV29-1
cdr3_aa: SVGGETGTYEQY

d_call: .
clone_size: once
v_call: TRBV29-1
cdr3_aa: SVEGGDSYYEQY

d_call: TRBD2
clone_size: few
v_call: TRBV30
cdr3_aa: AWRGGTSGVQETQY

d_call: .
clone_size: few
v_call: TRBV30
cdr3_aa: AWSKKGDQPQH

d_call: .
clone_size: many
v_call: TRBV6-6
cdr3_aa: ASSYSKGATEAF

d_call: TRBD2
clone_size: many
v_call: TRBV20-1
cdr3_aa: RLAGGPSQY

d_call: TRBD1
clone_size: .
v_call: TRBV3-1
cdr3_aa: ASSHPDRVYEQY

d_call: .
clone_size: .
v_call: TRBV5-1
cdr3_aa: ASSAGTTTGELF

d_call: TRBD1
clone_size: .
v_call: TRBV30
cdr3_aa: AWSDKGADEQY

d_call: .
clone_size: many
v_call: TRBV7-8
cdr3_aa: ASSKNRLSRFYEQY

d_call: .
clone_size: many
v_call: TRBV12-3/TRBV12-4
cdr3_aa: ASSPGTSWETQY

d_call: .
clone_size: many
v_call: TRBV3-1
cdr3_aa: ASSRVMNTEAF

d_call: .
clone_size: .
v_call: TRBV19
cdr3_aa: ASSIVAAAGENERLF

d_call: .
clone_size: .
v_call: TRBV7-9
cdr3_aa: ASSVGTEQY

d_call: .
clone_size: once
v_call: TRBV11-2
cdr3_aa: ASSLVGMTADTQY

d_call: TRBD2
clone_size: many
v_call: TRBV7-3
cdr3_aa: ASSLGGLAPRETQY

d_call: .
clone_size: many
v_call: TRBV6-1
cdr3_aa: ASSLTNQANYGYT

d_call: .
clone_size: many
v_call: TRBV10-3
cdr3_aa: AISEVLGGLSTDTQY

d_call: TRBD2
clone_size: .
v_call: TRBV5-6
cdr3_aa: ASSLALLAGESYEQY

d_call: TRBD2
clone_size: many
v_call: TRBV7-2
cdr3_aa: ASSKGTKETQY

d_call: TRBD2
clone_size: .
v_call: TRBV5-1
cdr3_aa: ASSRESGRRTDTQY

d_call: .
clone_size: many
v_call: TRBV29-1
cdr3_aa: SVDVTGSSEAF

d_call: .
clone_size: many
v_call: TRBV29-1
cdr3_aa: SVEASSGNTIY

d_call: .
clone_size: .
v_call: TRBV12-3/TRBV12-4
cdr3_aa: ASSSRRYTEAF

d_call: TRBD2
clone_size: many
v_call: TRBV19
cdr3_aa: ASSIDFTSGGATQETQY

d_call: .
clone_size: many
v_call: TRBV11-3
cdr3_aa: ASSLWSGNTIY

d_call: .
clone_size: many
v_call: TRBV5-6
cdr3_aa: ASSLLQGARGDTEAF

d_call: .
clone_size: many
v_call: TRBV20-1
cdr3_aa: SARIRSAEQY

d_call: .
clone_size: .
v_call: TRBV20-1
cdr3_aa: SARVESGANVLT